The 28 T cell receptor beta chains below come from one sample, sequenced in a study of OX40 agonist ivuxolimab in advanced cancers. Sequencing used immunoSEQ multiplex PCR; TCRdb keeps in-frame clones, though not all of them. The table lists 63,000 or so clones, roughly 80% of them singletons, with about 7.4% in the top ten. The starting material was CD4+ or CD8+ T cells sorted from blood, obtained in a trial of the OX40 agonist ivuxolimab. These receptor sequences come from an adult with an advanced solid tumor such as melanoma, head and neck, liver or kidney cancer.

This chain connects TRBV30 to TRBJ2-5, with 8 bases identical to TRBD1. The germline V gene encodes CDR1 GTSNPN and CDR2 SVGIG (reference sequence). The CDR3 totals 14 residues. Unmatched junction bases numbered 5, after V lost 0 bases and J lost 5 bases. The CDR3 is CAWSVTGGWETQYF. The DNA for the CDR3 is TGTGCCTGGAGTGTAACAGGGGGATGGGAGACCCAGTACTTC.

The chain links TRBV7-3 to TRBJ2-1, with D maybe TRBD2 (8 bases). Germline V gene sequence: CDR1 SGHTA, CDR2 FQGTGA. V shed 7 bases and J shed 0 bases, with 19 bases lying between them. CDR3 size: 17 residues. The CDR3 nucleotides read TGTGCCAGCAAAAAGGGGGCGGGAGGAAGCTCCTACAATGAGCAGTTCTTC. This sequence encodes CASKKGAGGSSYNEQFF.

This clone was recorded only once. The rearrangement links TRBV9 to TRBJ2-1; D ambiguous. Germline V gene lookup returns CDR1 SGDLS and CDR2 YYNGEE. Trimming pared 3 bases from V and 0 bases from J, leaving 10 bases between. The CDR3 has 15 residues. CDR3 in amino acids: CASSDLGSSYNEQFF. The CDR3 DNA sequence: TGTGCCAGCAGCGATCTTGGGTCCTCCTACAATGAGCAGTTCTTC.

This chain uses TRBV6-6 with TRBJ1-4; D is ambiguous. V lost 4 bases and J 8 bases, leaving 14 bases between the germline ends. This CDR3 contains 14 residues. Germline V lookup: CDR1 MNHNY, CDR2 SVGAGI (reference sequence). The CDR3 coding sequence is TGTGCCAGCAGTTCTCCCCGCGGGCGCGAAAAACTGTTTTTT. It translates to CASSSPRGREKLFF.

This rearrangement joins TRBV19 to TRBJ2-7; 8 bases agree with TRBD1. Germline-derived CDR1 and CDR2 are LNHDA and SQIVND (reference sequence). The ends lost 3 bases at V and 7 bases at J; junction bases unmatched: 11. The length of the CDR3 is 15 residues. The CDR3: CASSMTGARSGEQYF. The DNA for the CDR3 is TGTGCCAGTAGTATGACAGGGGCCCGATCTGGGGAGCAGTACTTC.

V and J are TRBV7-6 and TRBJ1-1, with no clear D. Per germline, CDR1 SGHVS and CDR2 FNYEAQ. The CDR3 consists of 13 residues. V shed 5 bases and J shed 1 base, with 8 bases lying between them. The CDR3 loop is CASSRSGNTEAFF. The CDR3 DNA sequence: TGTGCCAGCAGCCGAAGCGGGAACACTGAAGCTTTCTTT.

This clone was seen once. The chain carries TRBV7-2 and TRBJ2-1; no clear D gene. This CDR3 contains 11 residues. V shed 7 bases and J shed 9 bases, with 10 bases lying between them. CDR1 and CDR2 from the germline V gene are SGHTA and FQGNSA. CDR3 sequence reads: CASTTDREQFF. CDR3 sequence (DNA): TGTGCCAGCACCACAGATCGTGAGCAGTTCTTC.

The chain employs TRBV28 and TRBJ1-2, with no clear D. In germline, CDR1 is MDHEN, CDR2 SYDVKM. The CDR3 runs to 12 residues. V was cut by 2 bases and J by 6 bases, with 7 bases left in between. CDR3 residues: CASSLNKNGYTF. For the CDR3, the DNA is TGTGCCAGCAGTTTAAACAAGAATGGCTACACCTTC.

The rearrangement links TRBV6-5 to TRBJ2-7, with a possible D match to TRBD1 (6 bases). The CDR3 spans 14 residues. Trimming removed 8 bases from V and 0 bases from J, with 14 bases in between. Germline V gene data show CDR1 as MNHEY and CDR2 as SVGAGI. The CDR3 DNA is TGTGCCAGCCAGGGACACGGTAACTCCTACGAGCAGTACTTC. This translates into CASQGHGNSYEQYF.

CDR3 bases: TGTGCCATCAGTGAGTCGGGAACAGGGTCCCACAATGAGCAGTTCTTC. This codes for CAISESGTGSHNEQFF. The chain links TRBV10-3 to TRBJ2-1; D is perhaps TRBD1 (6 bases). Between the trimmed V and J ends, which lost 0 bases and 5 bases, there was a span of 14 bases. The V gene's germline CDR1 is ENHRY and CDR2 SYGVKD. This CDR3 comprises 16 residues.

The rearrangement uses TRBV11-1 and TRBJ1-2; tentatively, D is TRBD1 (5 bases). The CDR3 has 16 residues. Germline CDR1 SGHAT, CDR2 FQDESV (reference sequence). V lost 0 bases and J lost 4, with 15 bases in between. The CDR3 region is CASSLASADGAYGYTF. The CDR3 DNA reads as TGTGCCAGCAGCTTAGCGAGCGCGGACGGGGCCTATGGCTACACCTTC.

This chain uses TRBV7-3 with TRBJ2-2, with a weak D call TRBD2 (7 bases). Germline V lookup: CDR1 SGHTA, CDR2 FQGTGA. The CDR3 consists of 13 residues. Trimming shortened V by 8 bases and J by 4 bases, and 11 bases separated the two germline ends. The CDR3: CASGGATTGELFF. CDR3 in DNA: TGTGCCAGCGGGGGGGCCACCACCGGGGAGCTGTTTTTT.

The chain employs TRBV5-1 and TRBJ1-1; the D gene is possibly TRBD1 (5 bases). V dropped 0 bases and J dropped 0 bases, with 12 bases sitting between them. The germline CDR1 and CDR2 sequences are SGHRS and YFSETQ. The CDR3 runs to 16 residues. CDR3 DNA sequence: TGCGCCAGCAGCTTGGGGACACAGGTAATGAACACTGAAGCTTTCTTT. This codes for CASSLGTQVMNTEAFF.

The rearrangement uses TRBV7-9 and TRBJ1-1; D ambiguous. The length of the CDR3 is 13 residues. CDR1 and CDR2 from the germline V gene are SEHNR and FQNEAQ (reference sequence). Trimming removed 5 bases from V and 4 bases from J, with 11 bases in between. In nucleotides, the CDR3 is TGTGCCAGCAGCCGACGGGGAGGCACTGAAGCTTTCTTT. This translates into CASSRRGGTEAFF.

The chain links TRBV5-4 to TRBJ2-5; 9 nucleotides agree with TRBD2. Germline values: CDR1 SGHNT, CDR2 YYREEE (reference sequence). After removal of 4 bases from V and 0 bases from J, the junction contained 10 bases not matched to a gene. The CDR3 is made up of 17 amino acids. As DNA, the CDR3 is TGTGCCAGCAGCCAAGATCGTCGCGGGAGGGACCAAGAGACCCAGTACTTC. Its translation is CASSQDRRGRDQETQYF.

The chain joins TRBV27 to TRBJ2-3; 16 positions agree with TRBD2. Per germline, CDR1 MNHEY and CDR2 SMNVEV (reference sequence). V shed 5 bases and J 4 bases; nucleotides not matched to a gene: 9. This CDR3 comprises 18 residues. The CDR3 nucleotides are TGTGCCAGCAGTCACTTCCCGGGACTAGCGGGGGGGGCAGATACGCAGTATTTT. Its protein is CASSHFPGLAGGADTQYF.

This chain uses TRBV5-6 with TRBJ2-2; D gene unclear. V shed 0 bases and J shed 6 bases, with 9 bases lying between them. The CDR3 totals 14 residues. Germline CDR1 reads SGHDT; CDR2 reads YYEEEE. In DNA form, the CDR3 reads TGTGCCAGCAGCTTGGAGGGCCAGGCCGGGGAGCTGTTTTTT. Amino acids: CASSLEGQAGELFF.

The chain carries TRBV7-9 and TRBJ1-6; 8 bases align to TRBD1. The CDR3 spans 15 residues. J gave up 6 bases and V 1 base, and 2 bases lay outside the gene matches. CDR1 is SEHNR, CDR2 FQNEAQ, per germline (reference sequence). This chain's CDR3 is CASSLGRGPNSPLHF. The CDR3 region has the DNA TGTGCCAGCAGCTTAGGCAGGGGGCCTAATTCACCCCTCCACTTT.

The rearrangement uses TRBV5-1 and TRBJ2-5, with TRBD2 matching 9 bases. Germline V gene lookup returns CDR1 SGHRS and CDR2 YFSETQ. CDR3 length equals 16 residues. With 0 bases clipped from V and 5 bases from J, the junction kept 8 bases outside the gene matches. CDR3 DNA: TGCGCCAGCAGCTTGGGCGTAGCGGGAGTTGGGGAGACCCAGTACTTC. Encoded protein: CASSLGVAGVGETQYF.

The V call is TRBV5-6, the J call TRBJ1-6, with 9 nucleotides matching TRBD1. There are 15 residues in the CDR3. The trim removed 2 bases at V and 8 bases at J, leaving 5 bases unmatched. Germline CDR1 reads SGHDT; CDR2 reads YYEEEE. CDR3: CASSLWWTGDSPLHF. In DNA form, the CDR3 reads TGTGCCAGCAGCTTATGGTGGACAGGGGATTCACCCCTCCACTTT.

The rearrangement joins TRBV7-6 to TRBJ2-7; the D gene is possibly TRBD2 (5 bases). Germline V CDR1 and CDR2: SGHVS, FNYEAQ. The CDR3 spans 14 residues. V lost 1 base to trimming and J lost 2 bases, with 9 bases between them. The CDR3 region has the DNA TGTGCCAGCAGCTTAGGTGACGGGGCCTACGAGCAGTACTTC. It is translated as CASSLGDGAYEQYF.

This chain links TRBV19 with TRBJ2-5; no firm D call. The CDR3 has 14 amino acids. V was shortened by 3 bases and J by 6 bases, with 14 bases between the two germline ends. Germline CDR1 LNHDA, CDR2 SQIVND (reference sequence). CDR3 sequence (DNA): TGTGCCAGTAGTATGGATACGGCAGTAAAGACCCAGTACTTC. It encodes CASSMDTAVKTQYF.

V gene TRBV30 combines with J gene TRBJ1-1; D perhaps matches TRBD1 (5 bases). The CDR3 is 16 amino acids. V lost 4 bases to trimming and J lost 2 bases, with 20 bases between them. CDR1 is GTSNPN and CDR2 is SVGIG in the germline V gene (reference sequence). CDR3 coding DNA: TGTGCCTGGAAGGACCCCAGACAGTCCCCTAACACTGAAGCTTTCTTT. It translates to CAWKDPRQSPNTEAFF.

This rearrangement joins TRBV6-6 to TRBJ2-7; 7 bases match TRBD1. The junction had 4 bases not matched to a gene; V was cut back by 2 bases and J by 3 bases. The CDR3 sequence is 14 residues long. Per germline, CDR1 MNHNY and CDR2 SVGAGI (reference sequence). The CDR3 loop reads CASSYGTENYEQYF. For the CDR3, the DNA is TGTGCCAGCAGTTACGGGACAGAGAACTACGAGCAGTACTTC.

This chain connects TRBV27 to TRBJ2-2, with D perhaps matching TRBD1 (6 bases). Trimming pared 3 bases from V and 4 bases from J, leaving 12 bases between. Germline V gene data show CDR1 as MNHEY and CDR2 as SMNVEV (reference sequence). This CDR3 has 15 residues. The CDR3 DNA is TGTGCCAGCAGTTTCAGGGGCGGTATCACCGGGGAGCTGTTTTTT. This gives the protein CASSFRGGITGELFF.

The chain recombines TRBV25-1 with TRBJ1-2; the match to TRBD1 covers 7 bases. With V trimmed by 4 bases and J by 0 bases, 8 bases remained unmatched. Per the germline V gene, CDR1 is MGHDK and CDR2 is SYGVNS. The CDR3 length is 16 residues. CDR3 in amino acids: CASSAPGQQANYGYTF. DNA for the CDR3: TGTGCCAGCAGTGCTCCGGGACAGCAGGCTAACTATGGCTACACCTTC.

This clone was observed a few times. The chain is built from TRBV4-1 and TRBJ1-5, with D hard to call. The V end lost 1 base, the J end lost 3 bases, and 7 bases lay between the germline ends. The CDR3 loop spans 14 amino acids. CDR1 is MGHRA, CDR2 YSYEKL, per germline. Here the CDR3 DNA reads TGCGCCAGCAGCCAAGGTCAGCTCAATCAGCCCCAGCATTTT. Amino acids: CASSQGQLNQPQHF.

V gene TRBV7-2 combines with J gene TRBJ2-4; no firm D call. V gave up 2 bases and J gave up 6 bases, with 8 bases separating them. The CDR3 covers 13 residues. Germline V lookup: CDR1 SGHTA, CDR2 FQGNSA. The CDR3 DNA is TGTGCCAGCAGCTTATCCCCGGGAAACATTCAGTACTTC. Translation gives CASSLSPGNIQYF.